This TCR beta chain was profiled in a study of response to subunit inactivated influenza vaccine. Each CDR3 protein gets one entry after TCRdb re-called the RT-PCR reads with MiXCR. The sample lists 500,000 to 550,000 distinct CDR3 sequences; roughly 25% were seen once. This clonotype appeared a few times. Trimming pared 4 bases from V and 4 bases from J, leaving 11 bases between. The length of the CDR3 is 14 residues. Germline V lookup: CDR1 SGHRS, CDR2 YFSETQ. The same sample was also used in a study of T cells expressing NK-cell markers. As that report states: The TCR beta cDNA came from 5'RACE template switching with UMIs. Several of the experiments relied on an anti-gamma-delta TCR antibody so that only alpha-beta TCR T cells were sorted.

The source is a man in his forties or fifties who received an inactivated influenza vaccine. Material: CD4+ T cells sorted from PBMCs, obtained roughly 13 days after vaccination. The chain recombines TRBV5-1 with TRBJ2-2; unclear D gene. The CDR3: CASSPLRSTGELFF. The DNA of the CDR3 is TGCGCCAGCAGCCCCCTCAGGAGCACCGGGGAGCTGTTTTTT.